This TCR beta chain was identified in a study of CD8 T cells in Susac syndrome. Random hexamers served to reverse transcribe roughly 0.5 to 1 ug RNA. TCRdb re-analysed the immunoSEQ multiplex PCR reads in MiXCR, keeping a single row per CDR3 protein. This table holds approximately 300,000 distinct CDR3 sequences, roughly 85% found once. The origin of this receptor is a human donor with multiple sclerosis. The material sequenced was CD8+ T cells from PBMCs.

The CDR3 reads CASSHAGTPYEQYF. CDR3 nucleotides: TGCGCCAGCAGCCATGCCGGGACCCCCTACGAGCAGTACTTC. The chain combines TRBV4-1 with TRBJ2-7; D tentatively reads TRBD1 or TRBD2 (5 bases each). The CDR3 covers 14 residues. Trimming shortened V by 3 bases and J by 2 bases, and 11 bases separated the two germline ends. Germline V CDR1 and CDR2: MGHRA, YSYEKL.